The rows below give T cell receptor beta chains drawn from one sample of a study of immune heterogeneity within non-small cell lung tumors. TCRdb passed the multiplex PCR reads through MiXCR, listing each CDR3 protein once. The sample contains fewer than 12,000 distinct CDR3 sequences, 25% to 30% of which appear only once. Sequences were obtained from lung tumor tissue. All receptors derive from a man in his fifties or sixties with non-small cell lung cancer. Each CDR3 is given with its conserved first and last residue. D genes are given only for firm matches. Clone size is shown for a subset of rows, as once, few, many or a class of expanded clone.

J: TRBJ2-2; size: .; V: TRBV12-3/TRBV12-4; D: .; CDR3: CASSVDSTNTGELFF; DNA: TGTGCCAGCAGTGTGGACAGTACGAACACCGGGGAGCTGTTTTTT
J: TRBJ2-7; size: many; V: TRBV30; D: TRBD2; CDR3: CAGGRGSGGYEQYF; DNA: TGTGCCGGAGGGAGGGGTAGCGGGGGCTACGAGCAGTACTTC
J: TRBJ1-1; size: medium-sized; V: TRBV19; D: .; CDR3: CASIISDRVNTEAFF; DNA: TGTGCCAGTATCATATCGGACAGAGTGAACACTGAAGCTTTCTTT
J: TRBJ1-1; size: .; V: TRBV7-3; D: .; CDR3: CASSPGGWATNTEAFF; DNA: TGTGCCAGCAGTCCGGGGGGGTGGGCGACGAACACTGAAGCTTTCTTT
J: TRBJ2-6; size: .; V: TRBV13; D: .; CDR3: CASSPRSGANVLTF; DNA: TGTGCCAGCAGCCCCCGGTCTGGGGCCAACGTCCTGACTTTC
J: TRBJ1-2; size: medium-sized; V: TRBV2; D: .; CDR3: CASSEGPRSGYTF; DNA: TGTGCCAGCAGTGAAGGACCCCGGTCTGGCTACACCTTC
J: TRBJ1-1; size: medium-sized; V: TRBV29-1; D: .; CDR3: CSVGQLNTEAFF; DNA: TGCAGCGTTGGGCAGCTGAACACTGAAGCTTTCTTT
J: TRBJ2-2; size: .; V: TRBV6-1; D: TRBD2; CDR3: CASSGLAGDTGELFF; DNA: TGTGCCAGCAGTGGACTAGCGGGGGACACCGGGGAGCTGTTTTTT
J: TRBJ1-1; size: once; V: TRBV5-8; D: .; CDR3: CASTWGQNTEAFF; DNA: TGTGCCAGCACCTGGGGTCAGAACACTGAAGCTTTCTTT
J: TRBJ2-3; size: .; V: TRBV20-1; D: .; CDR3: CSQQRGSGNQPQYF; DNA: TGCAGTCAGCAGAGGGGAAGTGGCAATCAGCCCCAGTATTTT
J: TRBJ1-1; size: many; V: TRBV7-2; D: TRBD1; CDR3: CASSLGPHRGGATEAFF; DNA: TGTGCCAGCAGCTTAGGGCCCCACAGGGGTGGGGCCACTGAAGCTTTCTTT
J: TRBJ2-7; size: .; V: TRBV7-3; D: TRBD2; CDR3: CASSPPGGREQYF; DNA: TGTGCCAGCAGCCCTCCGGGGGGGCGGGAGCAGTACTTC
J: TRBJ1-2; size: medium-sized; V: TRBV24-1; D: .; CDR3: CATSDQGNYGYTF; DNA: TGTGCCACCAGTGATCAGGGGAACTATGGCTACACCTTC
J: TRBJ2-6; size: .; V: TRBV19; D: .; CDR3: CASNPDRAGANVLTF; DNA: TGTGCCAGTAACCCAGACAGAGCTGGGGCCAACGTCCTGACTTTC
J: TRBJ1-1; size: few; V: TRBV30; D: .; CDR3: CAWSVMVTEAFF; DNA: TGTGCCTGGAGTGTGATGGTTACTGAAGCTTTCTTT
J: TRBJ2-1; size: .; V: TRBV5-1; D: .; CDR3: CASSLGDVNSYNEQFF; DNA: TGCGCCAGCAGCTTGGGGGACGTGAACTCCTACAATGAGCAGTTCTTC
J: TRBJ2-5; size: .; V: TRBV29-1; D: .; CDR3: CSVAQGETQYF; DNA: TGCAGCGTTGCCCAGGGGGAGACCCAGTACTTC
J: TRBJ2-1; size: few; V: TRBV5-1; D: TRBD1; CDR3: CASSVGTGGINEQFF; DNA: TGCGCCAGCAGCGTCGGGACAGGGGGCATCAATGAGCAGTTCTTC
J: TRBJ2-2; size: .; V: TRBV7-8; D: .; CDR3: CASSLQPPGNTGELFF; DNA: TGTGCCAGCAGCTTACAGCCCCCAGGGAACACCGGGGAGCTGTTTTTT
J: TRBJ1-6; size: many; V: TRBV25-1; D: .; CDR3: CASSEYMGREDSPLHF; DNA: TGTGCCAGCAGTGAATACATGGGCAGGGAAGATTCACCCCTCCACTTT
J: TRBJ2-1; size: many; V: TRBV7-9; D: TRBD2; CDR3: CASSRLGGGNEQFF; DNA: TGTGCCAGCAGCCGACTGGGCGGGGGCAATGAGCAGTTCTTC
J: TRBJ2-3; size: .; V: TRBV5-1; D: .; CDR3: CASSSPTDTQYF; DNA: TGCGCCAGCAGCTCGCCCACAGATACGCAGTATTTT
J: TRBJ2-7; size: many; V: TRBV5-1; D: TRBD1; CDR3: CASSLGYRDRGAYEQYF; DNA: TGCGCCAGCAGCTTGGGGTACCGGGACAGGGGGGCCTACGAGCAGTACTTC
J: TRBJ1-1; size: medium-sized; V: TRBV20-1; D: .; CDR3: CSATGRGEGGTEAFF; DNA: TGCAGTGCTACCGGGCGGGGGGAGGGTGGCACTGAAGCTTTCTTT
J: TRBJ2-7; size: few; V: TRBV5-8; D: .; CDR3: CASSLEAGGMAPYEQYF; DNA: TGTGCCAGCAGCTTGGAAGCAGGGGGGATGGCTCCCTACGAGCAGTACTTC
J: TRBJ2-6; size: few; V: TRBV29-1; D: .; CDR3: CSVEDDRQISVSGANVLTF; DNA: TGCAGCGTTGAAGATGATAGGCAGATCTCTGTCTCTGGGGCCAACGTCCTGACTTTC
J: TRBJ2-7; size: medium-sized; V: TRBV28; D: TRBD1; CDR3: CASSGFIATGGFEQYF; DNA: TGTGCCAGTTCAGGCTTTATCGCGACAGGGGGATTCGAGCAGTACTTC
J: TRBJ1-1; size: few; V: TRBV6-1; D: .; CDR3: CASNLHRNTEAFF; DNA: TGTGCCAGCAACCTACACAGGAACACTGAAGCTTTCTTT
J: TRBJ2-7; size: medium-sized; V: TRBV6-4; D: .; CDR3: CASSDLRQTYEQYF; DNA: TGTGCCAGCAGTGACCTCCGACAGACCTACGAGCAGTACTTC
J: TRBJ2-2; size: .; V: TRBV5-4; D: .; CDR3: CASSLDSLSTGELFF; DNA: TGTGCCAGCAGCTTGGACAGCTTAAGCACCGGGGAGCTGTTTTTT
J: TRBJ1-6; size: few; V: TRBV20-1; D: .; CDR3: CSAREGGPWSYHF; DNA: TGCAGTGCTAGAGAGGGTGGGCCCTGGTCCTACCACTTT
J: TRBJ2-7; size: medium-sized; V: TRBV28; D: .; CDR3: CASRGGSSYEQYF; DNA: TGTGCCAGCAGAGGCGGCAGCTCCTACGAGCAGTACTTC
J: TRBJ2-7; size: medium-sized; V: TRBV12-3/TRBV12-4; D: .; CDR3: CATKVTGSYEQYF; DNA: TGTGCCACCAAAGTTACAGGGTCCTACGAGCAGTACTTC
J: TRBJ2-7; size: medium-sized; V: TRBV7-3; D: TRBD1; CDR3: CASSHPTGEFPYEQYF; DNA: TGTGCCAGCAGCCATCCTACAGGGGAATTCCCCTACGAGCAGTACTTC
J: TRBJ1-4; size: medium-sized; V: TRBV12-3/TRBV12-4; D: .; CDR3: CAAKRDEKLFF; DNA: TGTGCCGCCAAAAGGGATGAAAAACTGTTTTTT
J: TRBJ2-1; size: .; V: TRBV3-1; D: TRBD2; CDR3: CASSRDSGGANEQFF; DNA: TGTGCCAGCAGCCGGGACAGCGGGGGGGCCAATGAGCAGTTCTTC
J: TRBJ2-5; size: medium-sized; V: TRBV10-2; D: .; CDR3: CASSNTGGVKETQYF; DNA: TGCGCCAGCAGTAATACAGGAGGGGTTAAAGAGACCCAGTACTTC
J: TRBJ1-4; size: medium-sized; V: TRBV6-1; D: .; CDR3: CASSLIILAGKLFF; DNA: TGTGCCAGCAGCTTAATAATTCTGGCCGGAAAACTGTTTTTT
J: TRBJ2-7; size: medium-sized; V: TRBV6-1; D: TRBD2; CDR3: CASRLGTSGSYEQYF; DNA: TGTGCCAGCAGACTAGGGACTAGCGGGAGTTACGAGCAGTACTTC
J: TRBJ2-7; size: many; V: TRBV6-1; D: .; CDR3: CASSESDGSSYEQYF; DNA: TGTGCCAGCAGTGAAAGTGACGGAAGCTCCTACGAGCAGTACTTC
J: TRBJ2-3; size: .; V: TRBV5-1; D: .; CDR3: CAGGQGADTQYF; DNA: TGCGCCGGTGGGCAGGGAGCAGATACGCAGTATTTT
J: TRBJ2-3; size: many; V: TRBV6-4; D: TRBD2; CDR3: CASSDVAGGTDTQYF; DNA: TGTGCCAGCAGTGACGTAGCGGGGGGCACAGATACGCAGTATTTT
J: TRBJ1-6; size: .; V: TRBV5-1; D: TRBD1; CDR3: CASSLGDSGQGPGSPLHF; DNA: TGCGCCAGCAGCTTGGGCGATTCGGGACAGGGGCCCGGTTCACCCCTCCACTTT
J: TRBJ2-2; size: many; V: TRBV6-1; D: .; CDR3: CASRWVRNTGELFF; DNA: TGTGCCAGCAGGTGGGTCCGGAACACCGGGGAGCTGTTTTTT
J: TRBJ1-2; size: medium-sized; V: TRBV12-3/TRBV12-4; D: .; CDR3: CASSLSRDGYTF; DNA: TGTGCCAGCAGTTTAAGCAGGGACGGCTACACCTTC
J: TRBJ2-7; size: medium-sized; V: TRBV6-2/TRBV6-3; D: .; CDR3: CASTLGGATYEQYF; DNA: TGTGCCAGCACACTGGGGGGGGCCACCTACGAGCAGTACTTC
J: TRBJ1-5; size: medium-sized; V: TRBV2; D: TRBD1; CDR3: CASRLDRDNQPQHF; DNA: TGTGCCAGCAGACTGGACAGGGATAATCAGCCCCAGCATTTT
J: TRBJ2-5; size: .; V: TRBV7-9; D: TRBD2; CDR3: CARSWMGSGGETQYF; DNA: TGTGCCAGAAGCTGGATGGGTAGCGGGGGGGAGACCCAGTACTTC
J: TRBJ2-1; size: medium-sized; V: TRBV27; D: TRBD2; CDR3: CASSRRTSLHNEQFF; DNA: TGTGCCAGCAGTCGGCGGACTAGTCTCCACAATGAGCAGTTCTTC
J: TRBJ2-7; size: medium-sized; V: TRBV25-1; D: .; CDR3: CASSEQGSDYEQYF; DNA: TGTGCCAGCAGTGAACAGGGAAGCGACTACGAGCAGTACTTC
J: TRBJ1-6; size: many; V: TRBV6-5; D: TRBD1; CDR3: CASSYSPTGAHSPLHF; DNA: TGTGCCAGCAGTTACTCCCCGACAGGGGCCCATTCACCCCTCCACTTT
J: TRBJ1-2; size: medium-sized; V: TRBV20-1; D: .; CDR3: CSARGAGSQSNYGYTF; DNA: TGCAGTGCTAGAGGGGCGGGCAGCCAGTCTAACTATGGCTACACCTTC
J: TRBJ1-1; size: many; V: TRBV6-5; D: .; CDR3: CASSYSGQLEAFF; DNA: TGTGCCAGCAGTTACTCCGGACAGCTTGAAGCTTTCTTT